This T cell receptor (beta chain) appears in the sequencing data of a study of human T cells and chemical hapten exposure. The template was total RNA from unfractionated whole blood. In its sample, this clonotype is medium-sized. The J segment lost 6 bases and the V segment lost 6 bases, leaving 7 bases of the junction unmatched. The CDR3 length is 13 residues. CDR1 MNHNY and CDR2 SVGAGI come from the germline V gene (reference sequence). TCRdb re-called the 5' RACE reads through MiXCR, storing one row per CDR3 protein. Of over 70,000 distinct CDR3 sequences in the sample, about a sixth were seen once.

The TCR was taken from a female donor in good health. The chain uses TRBV6-6 and TRBJ2-7, with 8 positions matching TRBD1. The CDR3 sequence is CASSRGQGAEQYF. CDR3 nucleotide sequence: TGTGCCAGCAGCCGCGGACAGGGTGCCGAGCAGTACTTC.